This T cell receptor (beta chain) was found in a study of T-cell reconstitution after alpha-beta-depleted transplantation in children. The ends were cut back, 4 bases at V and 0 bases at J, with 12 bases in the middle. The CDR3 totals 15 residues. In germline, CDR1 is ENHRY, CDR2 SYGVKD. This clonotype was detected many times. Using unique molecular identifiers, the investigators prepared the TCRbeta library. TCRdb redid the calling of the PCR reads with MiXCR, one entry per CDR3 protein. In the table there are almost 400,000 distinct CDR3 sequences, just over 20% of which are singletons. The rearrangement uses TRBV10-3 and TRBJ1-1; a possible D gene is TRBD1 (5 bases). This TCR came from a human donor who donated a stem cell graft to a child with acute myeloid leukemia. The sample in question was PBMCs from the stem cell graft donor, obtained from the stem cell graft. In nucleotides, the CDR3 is TGTGCCATCAGTGGGGAAACAGGATTGAACACTGAAGCTTTCTTT. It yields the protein CAISGETGLNTEAFF.